A selection of T cell receptor beta chains follows, all from one sample in a study of CD4 T cells in relation to SARS-CoV-2 and coronaviruses. Assay used: immunoSEQ multiplex PCR; TCRdb lists only in-frame clones, some missing. The data contain about 21,000 clones, roughly 72% of them singletons. Antigens of these TCRs are unknown. The sequencing input was CD4+ T cells from PBMCs, cultured in vitro. These receptors were taken from a human donor in good health. Both conserved end residues are part of each CDR3. The D gene is left open where the match is weak. A row's size may be missing; if present it is once, few, many or a size class.

abundance: -
j_gene: TRBJ2-3
v_gene: TRBV19
d_gene: TRBD2
CDR3aa: CASSMTSGGGADTQYF
CDR3nt: TGTGCCAGTAGTATGACTAGCGGAGGAGGAGCAGATACGCAGTATTTT

abundance: once
j_gene: TRBJ2-1
v_gene: TRBV7-3
d_gene: -
CDR3aa: CASSFEGSSYNEQFF
CDR3nt: TGTGCCAGCAGCTTTGAGGGGAGCTCCTACAATGAGCAGTTCTTC

abundance: -
j_gene: TRBJ1-2
v_gene: TRBV4-3
d_gene: -
CDR3aa: CASSQDRTSFNGYTF
CDR3nt: TGCGCCAGCAGCCAAGATCGTACTTCCTTTAATGGCTACACCTTC

abundance: -
j_gene: TRBJ2-1
v_gene: TRBV10-2
d_gene: TRBD2
CDR3aa: CASAITSGGYNEQFF
CDR3nt: TGCGCCAGCGCCATAACTAGCGGGGGGTACAATGAGCAGTTCTTC

abundance: -
j_gene: TRBJ1-2
v_gene: TRBV6-5
d_gene: TRBD1
CDR3aa: CASTLRTGTVDGYTF
CDR3nt: TGTGCCAGCACCTTAAGGACAGGGACGGTAGACGGCTACACCTTC

abundance: -
j_gene: TRBJ2-7
v_gene: TRBV13
d_gene: TRBD2
CDR3aa: CASSERASSGRPYEQYF
CDR3nt: TGTGCCAGCAGCGAAAGAGCCTCTAGCGGGCGGCCCTACGAGCAGTACTTC

abundance: -
j_gene: TRBJ1-1
v_gene: TRBV7-2
d_gene: -
CDR3aa: CASSPSPLMNTDAFF
CDR3nt: TGTGCCAGCAGCCCTAGTCCCCTTATGAACACTGACGCTTTCTTT

abundance: -
j_gene: TRBJ2-7
v_gene: TRBV11-2
d_gene: -
CDR3aa: CASSTGRRTSYEQYF
CDR3nt: TGTGCCAGCAGTACGGGACGAAGAACCTCCTACGAGCAGTACTTC

abundance: few
j_gene: TRBJ2-7
v_gene: TRBV18
d_gene: TRBD1
CDR3aa: CASSPGGQGFHEQYF
CDR3nt: TGTGCCAGCTCACCGGGGGGACAGGGTTTCCACGAGCAGTACTTC

abundance: -
j_gene: TRBJ2-1
v_gene: TRBV27
d_gene: TRBD2
CDR3aa: CASSPPLAGGTLYNEQFF
CDR3nt: TGTGCCAGCAGTCCCCCGCTAGCGGGGGGAACACTTTACAATGAGCAGTTCTTC